The present T cell receptor beta chain was sequenced within a study of blood T cell repertoires in COVID-19. The germline V gene encodes CDR1 SGHKS and CDR2 YYEKEE (reference sequence). V lost 3 bases and J 0 bases, leaving 10 bases between the germline ends. There are 14 residues in the CDR3. Per the study methods: The authors estimated nucleated cell counts from reference gene primer amplification. Only in-frame clones appear in the TCRdb table, and some are missing; sequencing was by immunoSEQ multiplex PCR. Clonal size and the V and J genes are those of that table, whereas D and trimming came from the DNA. The data contain about 130,000 clones, about 80% of them singletons.

Sample: peripheral blood. The clonotype comes from an older woman with acute or convalescent COVID-19. The chain carries TRBV5-5 and TRBJ2-7; D is unclear. CDR3 DNA sequence: TGTGCCAGCAGCTCGTCTAGAACCTCCTACGAGCAGTACTTC. It yields the protein CASSSSRTSYEQYF.